The clone carrying this T cell receptor (beta chain) was counted a few times. The data derive from a study of regulatory T cells in long-lasting Graves disease. Time point described: newly diagnosed GD, antithyroid drugs for less than 3 months. The authors made the TCR library using RNA they extracted from PBMCs. The patients were enrolled through endocrinology in Xi'an, China. Arm-PCR of CDR3 regions and iRepertoire HTBI primers were the basis on which TCR beta libraries were built. TCRdb fed the multiplex PCR reads into MiXCR, producing one record per CDR3 protein. The sample records 440,000 or so distinct CDR3 sequences, 15% being singletons. Trimming pared 1 base from V and 9 bases from J, leaving 13 bases between. Germline assignment: CDR1 SGHTA and CDR2 FQGTGA. CDR3 length equals 14 residues. These data also featured in a second study, about T cells in Graves' hyperthyroidism and ophthalmopathy.

The TCR comes from a woman aged 30 to 39 with Graves disease. Sequencing used peripheral blood mononuclear cells (PBMCs), obtained at new diagnosis, from a patient treated with antithyroid drugs. This rearrangement joins TRBV7-3 to TRBJ2-1; D may match TRBD1 or TRBD2 (5 bases each). CDR3 loop: CASSLKWAGSEQFF. CDR3 nucleotides: TGTGCCAGCAGCTTAAAGTGGGCAGGGAGTGAGCAGTTCTTC.